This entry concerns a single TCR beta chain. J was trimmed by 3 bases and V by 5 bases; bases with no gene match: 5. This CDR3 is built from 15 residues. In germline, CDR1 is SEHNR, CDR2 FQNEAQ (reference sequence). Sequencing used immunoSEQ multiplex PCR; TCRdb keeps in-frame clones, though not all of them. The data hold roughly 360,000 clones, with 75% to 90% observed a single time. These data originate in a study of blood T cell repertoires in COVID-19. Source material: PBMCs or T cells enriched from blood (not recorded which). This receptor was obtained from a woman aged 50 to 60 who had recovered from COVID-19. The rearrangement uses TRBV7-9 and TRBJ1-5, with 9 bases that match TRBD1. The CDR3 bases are TGTGCCAGCAGCCGGACAGGGGAGGTCAATCAGCCCCAGCATTTT. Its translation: CASSRTGEVNQPQHF.